A selection of T cell receptor beta chains follows, all from one sample in a study of OX40 agonist ivuxolimab in advanced cancers. Repertoires were generated with immunoSEQ multiplex PCR, while TCRdb's copy carries only in-frame clones and drops some. Here the sample spans about 40,000 clones, around 93% being singletons. Sequenced here: CD4+ or CD8+ T cells sorted from blood, sampled in a trial of the OX40 agonist ivuxolimab. The receptors stem from an adult with an advanced solid tumor such as melanoma, head and neck, liver or kidney cancer. CDR3s leave out the opening cysteine and the closing phenylalanine or tryptophan. Each record gives: V gene, D gene, CDR3 protein. A D gene is named only where the DNA matches it firmly.

TRBV10-1 | . | ASSGPSASTDTQY
TRBV5-4 | . | ASSWDFNEQF
TRBV28 | . | ASSRVFNSPLH
TRBV21-1 | . | ASPTGNQPQH
TRBV27 | TRBD1 | ASSPWTGTGTNEQF
TRBV7-2 | . | ASSLTVFTGELF
TRBV13 | . | ASSSRGYSEKLF
TRBV27 | . | ASSLMGLQGYEQY
TRBV2 | TRBD1 | ASSDSTGFSQPQH
TRBV28 | . | ASRMWGAAH
TRBV2 | TRBD1 | ASNDNRGLDEQF
TRBV19 | . | ATKPLTGFGGYT
TRBV13 | . | ASSLGWGTEAF
TRBV19 | TRBD2 | ASNGGILGNEQF
TRBV7-2 | TRBD1 | ASSFGQGTNEKLF
TRBV30 | . | AWSVSAYNEQF
TRBV11-2 | TRBD1 | ASSQWGQKKPQH